This T cell receptor (beta chain) emerged from a study of PD-L1 blockade in urothelial cancer. The CDR3 runs to 13 residues. V gave up 11 bases and J gave up 5 bases; unmatched junction bases: 10. Germline CDR1 is MNHEY and CDR2 is SMNVEV (reference sequence). Time point indicated: pretreatment peripheral blood. This clone was seen a single time. Libraries were prepared by immunoSEQ multiplex PCR; TCRdb keeps only in-frame clonotypes and omits some of them. The sample holds approximately 32,000 clones; 75% to 85% are singletons and the top ten take about 6.8%. The TCR was taken from a man aged 60 to 69 with urothelial cancer. The rearrangement joins TRBV27 to TRBJ2-5; 8 nucleotides line up with TRBD2. The sample consisted of PBMCs, taken around atezolizumab (anti-PD-L1) treatment. DNA of the CDR3: TGTGCCTCGGTCGGGGGGGCCGCGGAGACCCAGTACTTC. It specifies CASVGGAAETQYF.